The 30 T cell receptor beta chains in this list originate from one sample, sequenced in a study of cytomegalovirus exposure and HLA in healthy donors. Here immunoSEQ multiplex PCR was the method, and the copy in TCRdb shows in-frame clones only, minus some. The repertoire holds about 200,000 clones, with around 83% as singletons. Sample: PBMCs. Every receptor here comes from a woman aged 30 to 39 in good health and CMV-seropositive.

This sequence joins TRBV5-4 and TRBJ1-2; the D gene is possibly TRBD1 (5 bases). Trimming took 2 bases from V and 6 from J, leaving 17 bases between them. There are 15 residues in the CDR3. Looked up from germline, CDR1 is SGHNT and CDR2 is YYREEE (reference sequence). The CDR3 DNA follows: TGTGCCAGCAGCTTCATTCGGGGGGTTTGGGATGGCTACACCTTC. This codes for CASSFIRGVWDGYTF.

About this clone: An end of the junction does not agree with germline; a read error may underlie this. CDR3 protein: CASSRNNGDSRIF. DNA for the CDR3: TGTGCCAGCAGCCGAAACAACGGGGACAGCCGAATCTTT. J is TRBJ1-1 and V is TRBV7-9, with TRBD1 matching 7 bases. The CDR3 spans 13 residues. Germline V lookup: CDR1 SEHNR, CDR2 FQNEAQ (reference sequence). Looking up the rest from reference TRBV7-9 and TRBJ1-1 gives the full variable domain: DTGVSQNPRHKITKRGQNVTFRCDPISEHNRLYWYRQTLGQGPEFLTYFQNEAQLEKSRLLSDRFSAERPKGSFSTLEIQRTEQGDSAMYLCASSRNNGDSRIFGQGTRLTVV.

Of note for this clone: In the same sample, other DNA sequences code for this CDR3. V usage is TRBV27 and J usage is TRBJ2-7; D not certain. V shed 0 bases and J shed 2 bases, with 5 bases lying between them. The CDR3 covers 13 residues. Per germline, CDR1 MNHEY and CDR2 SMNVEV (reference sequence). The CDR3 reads CASSLSGPYEQYF. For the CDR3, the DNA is TGTGCCAGCAGTTTATCGGGCCCCTACGAGCAGTACTTC.

CDR3 DNA: TGTGCCACCAGCAAACTGGGGCCAGGGGGCAATCAGCCCCAGCATTTT. Amino acids: CATSKLGPGGNQPQHF. The gene calls are TRBV15 and TRBJ1-5; TRBD1 is a possible D gene (6 bases). Germline V gene lookup returns CDR1 LNHNV and CDR2 YYDKDF (reference sequence). The V and J ends lost 4 bases and 2 bases respectively, with 15 bases between them. This CDR3 is 16 amino acids long.

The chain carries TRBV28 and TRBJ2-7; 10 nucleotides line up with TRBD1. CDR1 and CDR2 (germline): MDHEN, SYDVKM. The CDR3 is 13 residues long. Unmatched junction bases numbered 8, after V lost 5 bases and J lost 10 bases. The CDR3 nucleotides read TGTGCCAGCAGTGCCTTCGGACAGGGGGATCAGTACTTC. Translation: CASSAFGQGDQYF.

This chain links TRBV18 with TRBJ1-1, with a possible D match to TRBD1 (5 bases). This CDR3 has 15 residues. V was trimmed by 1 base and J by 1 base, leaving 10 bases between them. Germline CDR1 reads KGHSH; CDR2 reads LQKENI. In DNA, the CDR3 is TGTGCCAGCTCACCACAGGGGTTGAGGAACACTGAAGCTTTCTTT. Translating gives CASSPQGLRNTEAFF. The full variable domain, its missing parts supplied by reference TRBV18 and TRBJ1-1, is NAGVMQNPRHLVRRRGQEARLRCSPMKGHSHVYWYRQLPEEGLKFMVYLQKENIIDESGMPKERFSAEFPKEGPSILRIQQVVRGDSAAYFCASSPQGLRNTEAFFGQGTRLTVV.

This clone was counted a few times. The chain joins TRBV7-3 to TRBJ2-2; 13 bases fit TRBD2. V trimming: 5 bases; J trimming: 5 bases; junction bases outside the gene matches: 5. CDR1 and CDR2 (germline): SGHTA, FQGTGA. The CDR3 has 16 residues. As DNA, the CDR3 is TGTGCCAGCAGCGCCGGACTAGCGGGAGTTACCGGGGAGCTGTTTTTT. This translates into CASSAGLAGVTGELFF.

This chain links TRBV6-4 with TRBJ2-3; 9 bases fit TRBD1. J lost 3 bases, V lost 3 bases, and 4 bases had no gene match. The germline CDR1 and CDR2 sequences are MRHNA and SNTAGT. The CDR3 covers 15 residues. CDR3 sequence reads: CASSESGTGTDTQYF. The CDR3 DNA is TGTGCCAGCAGTGAATCCGGGACAGGGACAGATACGCAGTATTTT.

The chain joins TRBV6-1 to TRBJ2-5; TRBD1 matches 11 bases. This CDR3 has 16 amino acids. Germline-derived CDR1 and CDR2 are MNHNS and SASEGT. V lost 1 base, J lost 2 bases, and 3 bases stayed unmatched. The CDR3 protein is CASSEGTGGGQETQYF. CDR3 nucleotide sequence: TGTGCCAGCAGTGAAGGGACAGGGGGCGGGCAAGAGACCCAGTACTTC.

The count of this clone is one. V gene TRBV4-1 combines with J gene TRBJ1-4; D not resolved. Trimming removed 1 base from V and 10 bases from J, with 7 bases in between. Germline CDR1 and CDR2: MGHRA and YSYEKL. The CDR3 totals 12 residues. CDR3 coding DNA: TGCGCCAGCAGCCAAGTTCTAGGAAAACTGTTTTTT. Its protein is CASSQVLGKLFF.

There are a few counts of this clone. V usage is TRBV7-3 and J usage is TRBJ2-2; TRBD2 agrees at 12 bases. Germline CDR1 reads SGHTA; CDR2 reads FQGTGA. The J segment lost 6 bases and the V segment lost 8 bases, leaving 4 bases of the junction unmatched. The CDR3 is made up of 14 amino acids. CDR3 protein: CASRLAGEAGELFF. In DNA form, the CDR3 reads TGTGCCAGCCGACTAGCGGGAGAAGCCGGGGAGCTGTTTTTT. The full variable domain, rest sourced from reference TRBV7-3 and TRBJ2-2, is GAGVSQTPSNKVTEKGKYVELRCDPISGHTALYWYRQSLGQGPEFLIYFQGTGAADDSGLPNDRFFAVRPEGSVSTLKIQRTERGDSAVYLCASRLAGEAGELFFGEGSRLTVL.

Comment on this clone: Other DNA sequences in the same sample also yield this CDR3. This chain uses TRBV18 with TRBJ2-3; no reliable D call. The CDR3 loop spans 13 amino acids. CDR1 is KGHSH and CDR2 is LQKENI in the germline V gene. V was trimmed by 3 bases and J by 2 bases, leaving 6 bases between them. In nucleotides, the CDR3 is TGTGCCAGCTCACCTCCCTCCACAGATACGCAGTATTTT. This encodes CASSPPSTDTQYF.

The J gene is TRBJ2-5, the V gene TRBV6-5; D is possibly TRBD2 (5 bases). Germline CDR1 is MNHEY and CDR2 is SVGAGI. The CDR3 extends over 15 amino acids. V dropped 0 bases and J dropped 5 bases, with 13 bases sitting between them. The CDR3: CASSYSSGRGETQYF. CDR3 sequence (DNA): TGTGCCAGCAGTTACTCATCAGGTCGCGGGGAGACCCAGTACTTC.

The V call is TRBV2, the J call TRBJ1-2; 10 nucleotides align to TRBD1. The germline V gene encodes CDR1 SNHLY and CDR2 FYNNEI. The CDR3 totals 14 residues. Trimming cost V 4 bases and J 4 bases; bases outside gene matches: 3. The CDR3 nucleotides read TGTGCCAGCAGTGGACAGGGGGCGAGCTATGGCTACACCTTC. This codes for CASSGQGASYGYTF. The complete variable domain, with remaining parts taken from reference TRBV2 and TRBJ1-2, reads EPEVTQTPSHQVTQMGQEVILRCVPISNHLYFYWYRQILGQKVEFLVSFYNNEISEKSEIFDDQFSVERPDGSNFTLKIRSTKLEDSAMYFCASSGQGASYGYTFGSGTRLTVV.

The DNA for the CDR3 is TGTGCCAGCTCACCTTTCGAGGGCTACGAGCAGTACTTC. This codes for CASSPFEGYEQYF. This chain connects TRBV18 to TRBJ2-7; maybe TRBD2 (5 bases). Between the trimmed V and J ends, which lost 3 bases and 3 bases, there was a span of 9 bases. CDR1 is KGHSH, CDR2 LQKENI, per germline. The CDR3 sequence is 13 residues long.

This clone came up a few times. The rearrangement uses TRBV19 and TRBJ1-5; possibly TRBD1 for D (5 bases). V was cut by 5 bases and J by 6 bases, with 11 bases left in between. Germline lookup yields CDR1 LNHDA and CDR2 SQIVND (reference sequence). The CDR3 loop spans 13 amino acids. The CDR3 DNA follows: TGTGCCAGTAGTGTCAGGGATGGTCAGCCCCAGCATTTT. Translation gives CASSVRDGQPQHF.

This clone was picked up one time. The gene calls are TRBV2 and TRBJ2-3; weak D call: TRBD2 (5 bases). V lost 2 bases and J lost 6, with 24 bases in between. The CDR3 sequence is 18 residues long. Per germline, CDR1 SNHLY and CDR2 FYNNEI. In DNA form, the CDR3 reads TGTGCCAGCAGTGAACGGGGAGTTGGGCTTGCTAGGGCCGATACGCAGTATTTT. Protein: CASSERGVGLARADTQYF. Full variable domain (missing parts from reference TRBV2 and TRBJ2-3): EPEVTQTPSHQVTQMGQEVILRCVPISNHLYFYWYRQILGQKVEFLVSFYNNEISEKSEIFDDQFSVERPDGSNFTLKIRSTKLEDSAMYFCASSERGVGLARADTQYFGPGTRLTVL.

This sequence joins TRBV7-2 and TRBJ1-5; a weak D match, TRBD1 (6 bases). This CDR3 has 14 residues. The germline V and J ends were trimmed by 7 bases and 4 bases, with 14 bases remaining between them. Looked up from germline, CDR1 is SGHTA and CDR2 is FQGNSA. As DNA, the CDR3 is TGTGCCAGCACCGTACGACAGGCAAATCAGCCCCAGCATTTT. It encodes CASTVRQANQPQHF.

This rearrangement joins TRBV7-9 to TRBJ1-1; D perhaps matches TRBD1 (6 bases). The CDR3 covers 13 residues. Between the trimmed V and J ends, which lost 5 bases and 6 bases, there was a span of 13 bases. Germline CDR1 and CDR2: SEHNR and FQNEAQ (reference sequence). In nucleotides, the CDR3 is TGTGCCAGCAGCAACCGGGACACCCCTGAAGCTTTCTTT. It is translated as CASSNRDTPEAFF.

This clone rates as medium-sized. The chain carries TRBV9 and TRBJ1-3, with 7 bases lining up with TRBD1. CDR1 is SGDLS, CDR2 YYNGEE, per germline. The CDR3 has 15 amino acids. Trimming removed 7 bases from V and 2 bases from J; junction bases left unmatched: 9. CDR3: CASGTAPIPGNTIYF. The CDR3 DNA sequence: TGTGCCAGCGGGACAGCACCGATCCCTGGAAACACCATATATTTT.

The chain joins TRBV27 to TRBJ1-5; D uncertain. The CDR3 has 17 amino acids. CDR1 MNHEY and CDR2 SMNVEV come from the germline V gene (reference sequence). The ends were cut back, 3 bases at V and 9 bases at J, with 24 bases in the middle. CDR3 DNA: TGTGCCAGCAGTTTTAAATTAGTGGGAGTCCCGGGGTGGCCCCAGCATTTT. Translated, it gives CASSFKLVGVPGWPQHF.

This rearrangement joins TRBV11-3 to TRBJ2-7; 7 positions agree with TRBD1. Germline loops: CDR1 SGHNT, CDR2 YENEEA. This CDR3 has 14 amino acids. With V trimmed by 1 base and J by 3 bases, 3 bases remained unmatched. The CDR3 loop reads CASSLGRQGYEQYF. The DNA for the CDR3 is TGTGCCAGCAGCTTAGGGAGACAGGGCTACGAGCAGTACTTC.

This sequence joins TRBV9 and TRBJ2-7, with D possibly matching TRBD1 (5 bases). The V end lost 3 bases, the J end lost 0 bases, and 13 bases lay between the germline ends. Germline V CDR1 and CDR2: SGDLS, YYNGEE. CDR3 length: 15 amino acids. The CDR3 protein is CASSESGDSSYEQYF. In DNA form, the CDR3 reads TGTGCCAGCAGCGAAAGTGGTGACAGCTCCTACGAGCAGTACTTC.

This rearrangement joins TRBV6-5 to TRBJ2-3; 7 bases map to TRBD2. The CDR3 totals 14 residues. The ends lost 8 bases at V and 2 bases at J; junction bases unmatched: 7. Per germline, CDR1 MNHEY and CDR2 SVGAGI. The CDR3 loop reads CASSRGGYTDTQYF. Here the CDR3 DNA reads TGTGCCAGCTCCCGCGGGGGATACACAGATACGCAGTATTTT.

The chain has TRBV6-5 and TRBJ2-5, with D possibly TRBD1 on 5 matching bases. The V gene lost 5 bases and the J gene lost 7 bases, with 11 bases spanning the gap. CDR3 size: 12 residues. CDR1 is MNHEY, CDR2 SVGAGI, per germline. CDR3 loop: CASSGASRTQYF. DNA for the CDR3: TGTGCCAGCAGTGGGGCTAGTAGGACCCAGTACTTC.

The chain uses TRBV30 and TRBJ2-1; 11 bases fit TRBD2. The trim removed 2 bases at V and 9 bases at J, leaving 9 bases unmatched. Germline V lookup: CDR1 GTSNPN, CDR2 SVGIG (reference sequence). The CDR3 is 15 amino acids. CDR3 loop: CAWSSLAGDFSEQFF. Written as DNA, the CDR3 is TGTGCCTGGAGTTCACTAGCGGGAGATTTTAGTGAGCAGTTCTTC. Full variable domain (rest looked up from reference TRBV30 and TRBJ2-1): SQTIHQWPATLVQPVGSPLSLECTVEGTSNPNLYWYRQAAGRGLQLLFYSVGIGQISSEVPQNLSASRPQDRQFILSSKKLLLSDSGFYLCAWSSLAGDFSEQFFGPGTRLTVL.

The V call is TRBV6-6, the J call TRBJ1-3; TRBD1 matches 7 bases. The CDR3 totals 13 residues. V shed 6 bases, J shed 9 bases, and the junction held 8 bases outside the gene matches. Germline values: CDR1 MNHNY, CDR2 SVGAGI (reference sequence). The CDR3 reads CASSPEGGGTIYF. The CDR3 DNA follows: TGTGCCAGCAGCCCGGAAGGGGGCGGCACCATATATTTT.

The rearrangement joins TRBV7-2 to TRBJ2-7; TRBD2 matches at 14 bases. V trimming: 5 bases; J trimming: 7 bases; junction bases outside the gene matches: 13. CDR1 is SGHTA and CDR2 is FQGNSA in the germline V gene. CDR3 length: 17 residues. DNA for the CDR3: TGTGCCAGCAGCATGCCGGGACTAGCGGGAGACAGTTTTGAGCAGTACTTC. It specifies CASSMPGLAGDSFEQYF.

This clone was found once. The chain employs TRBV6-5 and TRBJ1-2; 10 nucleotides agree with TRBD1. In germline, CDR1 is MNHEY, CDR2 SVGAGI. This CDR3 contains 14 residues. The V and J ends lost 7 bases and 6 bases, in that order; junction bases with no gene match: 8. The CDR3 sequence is CASTLRGTGDGYTF. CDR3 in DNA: TGTGCCAGCACCTTACGCGGGACAGGGGATGGCTACACCTTC.

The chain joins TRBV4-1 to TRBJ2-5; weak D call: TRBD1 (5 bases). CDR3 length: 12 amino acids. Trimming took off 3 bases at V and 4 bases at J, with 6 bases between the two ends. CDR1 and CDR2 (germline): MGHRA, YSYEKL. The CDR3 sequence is CASSQQGETQYF. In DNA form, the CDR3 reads TGCGCCAGCAGCCAGCAGGGAGAGACCCAGTACTTC.